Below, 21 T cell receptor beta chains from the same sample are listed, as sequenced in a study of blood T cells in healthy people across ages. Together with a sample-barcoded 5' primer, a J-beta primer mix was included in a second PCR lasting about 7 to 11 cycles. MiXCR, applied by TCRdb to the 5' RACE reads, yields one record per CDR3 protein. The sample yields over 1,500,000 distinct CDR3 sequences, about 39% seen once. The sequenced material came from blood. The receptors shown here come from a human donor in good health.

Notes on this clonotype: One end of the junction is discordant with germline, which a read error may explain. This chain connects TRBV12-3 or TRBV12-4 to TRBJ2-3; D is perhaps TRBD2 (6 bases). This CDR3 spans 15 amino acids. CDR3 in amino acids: CATGGSVVSADAQYF. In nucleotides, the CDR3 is TGTGCCACCGGAGGGTCGGTGGTAAGCGCAGATGCGCAGTATTTT.

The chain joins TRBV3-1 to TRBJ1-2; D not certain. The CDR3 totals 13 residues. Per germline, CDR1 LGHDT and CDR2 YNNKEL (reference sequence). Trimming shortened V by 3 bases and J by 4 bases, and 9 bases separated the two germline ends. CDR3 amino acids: CASSQASSYGYTF. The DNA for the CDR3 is TGTGCCAGCAGCCAGGCCAGCTCCTATGGCTACACCTTC.

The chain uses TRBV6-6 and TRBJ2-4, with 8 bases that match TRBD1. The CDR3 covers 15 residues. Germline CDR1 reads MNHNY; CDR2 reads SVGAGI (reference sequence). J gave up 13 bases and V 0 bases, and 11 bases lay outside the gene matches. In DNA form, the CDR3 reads TGTGCCAGCAGTTACTCCGGACAGGGTACTACGATGCAGTACTTC. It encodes CASSYSGQGTTMQYF.

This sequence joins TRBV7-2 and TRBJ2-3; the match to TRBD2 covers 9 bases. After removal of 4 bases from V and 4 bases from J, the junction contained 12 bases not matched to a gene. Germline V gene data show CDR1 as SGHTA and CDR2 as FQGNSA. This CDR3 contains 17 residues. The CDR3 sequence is CASSSAPLRGGSDTQYF. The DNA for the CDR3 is TGTGCCAGCAGCTCGGCCCCCTTGCGGGGGGGGTCAGATACGCAGTATTTT.

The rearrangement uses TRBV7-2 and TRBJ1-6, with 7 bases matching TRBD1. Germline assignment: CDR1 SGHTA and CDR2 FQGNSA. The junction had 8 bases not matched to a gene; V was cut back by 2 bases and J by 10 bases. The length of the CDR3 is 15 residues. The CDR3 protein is CASSLLGRGLSPLHF. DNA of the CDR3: TGTGCCAGCAGCTTATTGGGGAGGGGGCTATCACCCCTCCACTTT.

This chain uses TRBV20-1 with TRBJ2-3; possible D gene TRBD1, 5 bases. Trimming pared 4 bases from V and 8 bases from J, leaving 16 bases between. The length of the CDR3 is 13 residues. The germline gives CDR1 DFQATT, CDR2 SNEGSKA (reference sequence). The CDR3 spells CSAKAQGWSTQYF. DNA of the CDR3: TGCAGTGCTAAGGCTCAGGGCTGGAGTACGCAGTATTTT.

The CDR3 DNA follows: TGCAGTGGGTCATCGGGGGGGGATACAGATACGCAGTATTTT. Translated: CSGSSGGDTDTQYF. V gene TRBV20-1 combines with J gene TRBJ2-3, with 8 bases identical to TRBD2. Germline values: CDR1 DFQATT, CDR2 SNEGSKA (reference sequence). This CDR3 has 14 amino acids. The V segment lost 7 bases and the J segment 3 bases; nucleotides outside the gene matches: 9.

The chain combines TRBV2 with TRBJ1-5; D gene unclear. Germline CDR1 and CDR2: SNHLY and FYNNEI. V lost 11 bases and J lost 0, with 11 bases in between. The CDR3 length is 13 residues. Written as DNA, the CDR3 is TGTGCCGGGCAGGTCCATAGCAATCAGCCCCAGCATTTT. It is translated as CAGQVHSNQPQHF.

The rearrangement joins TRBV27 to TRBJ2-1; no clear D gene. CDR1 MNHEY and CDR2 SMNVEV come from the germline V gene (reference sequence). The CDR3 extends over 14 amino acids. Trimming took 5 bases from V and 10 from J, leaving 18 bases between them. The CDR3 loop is CASSIHLPGSEQFF. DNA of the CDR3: TGTGCCAGCAGTATTCACTTACCGGGTTCAGAGCAGTTCTTC.

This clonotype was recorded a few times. This CDR3 reads CASGGRSRETQYF. The CDR3 DNA reads TGTGCCAGCGGCGGACGGTCCAGAGAGACCCAGTACTTC. The rearrangement uses TRBV6-5 and TRBJ2-5; D not resolved. CDR3 size: 13 residues. Per germline, CDR1 MNHEY and CDR2 SVGAGI. Trimming left V 8 bases short and J 4 bases short, with 14 bases between.

The CDR3 DNA sequence: TGCAGTGCTGCAACAGCGGCGGGGGCCTATGAGCAGTTCTTC. It yields the protein CSAATAAGAYEQFF. This chain connects TRBV20-1 to TRBJ2-1; D is perhaps TRBD2 (7 bases). CDR1 is DFQATT, CDR2 SNEGSKA, per germline (reference sequence). The CDR3 is 14 amino acids. Trimming shortened V by 5 bases and J by 8 bases, and 19 bases separated the two germline ends.

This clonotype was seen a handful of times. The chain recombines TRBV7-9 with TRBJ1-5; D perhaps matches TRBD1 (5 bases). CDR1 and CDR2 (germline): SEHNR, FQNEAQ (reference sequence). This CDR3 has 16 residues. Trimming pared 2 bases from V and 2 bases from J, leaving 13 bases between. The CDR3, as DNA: TGTGCCAGCAGCTTATGGGGCCCTGAGGGCAATCAGCCCCAGCATTTT. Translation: CASSLWGPEGNQPQHF. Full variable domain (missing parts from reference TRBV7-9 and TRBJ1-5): DTGVSQNPRHKITKRGQNVTFRCDPISEHNRLYWYRQTLGQGPEFLTYFQNEAQLEKSRLLSDRFSAERPKGSFSTLEIQRTEQGDSAMYLCASSLWGPEGNQPQHFGDGTRLSIL.

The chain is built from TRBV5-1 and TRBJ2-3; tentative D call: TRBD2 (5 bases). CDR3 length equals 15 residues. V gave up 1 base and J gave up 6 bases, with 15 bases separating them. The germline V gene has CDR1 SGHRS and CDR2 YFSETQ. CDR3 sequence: CASSLIGVGEDTQYF. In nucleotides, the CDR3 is TGCGCCAGCAGCTTGATTGGGGTCGGGGAGGATACGCAGTATTTT.

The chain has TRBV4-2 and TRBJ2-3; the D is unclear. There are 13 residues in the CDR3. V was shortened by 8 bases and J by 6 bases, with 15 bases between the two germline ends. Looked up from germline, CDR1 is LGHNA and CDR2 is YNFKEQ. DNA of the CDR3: TGTGCCAGCCCCGGTCCCGGGTGGGATACGCAGTATTTT. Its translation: CASPGPGWDTQYF.

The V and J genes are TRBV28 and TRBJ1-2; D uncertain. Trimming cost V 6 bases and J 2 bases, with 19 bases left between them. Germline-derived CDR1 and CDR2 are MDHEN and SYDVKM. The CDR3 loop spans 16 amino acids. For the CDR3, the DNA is TGTGCCAGCAGACCCGACGGACTCCCTCTAAACTATGGCTACACCTTC. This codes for CASRPDGLPLNYGYTF.

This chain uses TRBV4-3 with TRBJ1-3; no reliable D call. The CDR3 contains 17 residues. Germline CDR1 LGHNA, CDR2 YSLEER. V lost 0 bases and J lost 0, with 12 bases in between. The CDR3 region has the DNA TGCGCCAGCAGCCAAGATCTGCGGTTAATCTCTGGAAACACCATATATTTT. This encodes CASSQDLRLISGNTIYF.

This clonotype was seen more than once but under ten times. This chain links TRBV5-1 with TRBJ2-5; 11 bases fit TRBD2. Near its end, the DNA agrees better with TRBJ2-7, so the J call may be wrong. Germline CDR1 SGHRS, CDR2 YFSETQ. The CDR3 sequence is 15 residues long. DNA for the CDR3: TGCGCCAGCAGCTTCCTAGCGGGGGGTCAGGACGAGCAGTACTTC. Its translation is CASSFLAGGQDEQYF.

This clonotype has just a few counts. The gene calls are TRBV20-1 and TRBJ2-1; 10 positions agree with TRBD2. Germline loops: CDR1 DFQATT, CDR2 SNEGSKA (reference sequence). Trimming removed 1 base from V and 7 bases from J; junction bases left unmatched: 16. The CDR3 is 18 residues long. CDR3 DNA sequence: TGCAGTGCTAGAGGGACCCAGAGGAGCGGGGGGGCCAAAAATGAGCAGTTCTTC. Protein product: CSARGTQRSGGAKNEQFF.

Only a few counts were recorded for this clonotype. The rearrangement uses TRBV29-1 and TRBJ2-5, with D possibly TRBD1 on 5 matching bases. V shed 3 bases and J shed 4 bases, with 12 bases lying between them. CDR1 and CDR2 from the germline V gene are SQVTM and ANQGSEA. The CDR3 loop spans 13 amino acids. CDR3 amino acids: CSVDQGRVETQYF. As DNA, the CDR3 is TGCAGCGTTGACCAGGGCAGGGTAGAGACCCAGTACTTC.

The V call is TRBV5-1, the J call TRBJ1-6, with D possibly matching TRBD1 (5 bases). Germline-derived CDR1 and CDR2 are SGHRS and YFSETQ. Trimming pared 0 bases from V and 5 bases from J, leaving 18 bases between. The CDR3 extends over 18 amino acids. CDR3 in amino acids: CASSLEGTGSGDNSPLHF. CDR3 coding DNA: TGCGCCAGCAGCTTGGAAGGGACTGGTTCTGGCGATAATTCACCCCTCCACTTT.

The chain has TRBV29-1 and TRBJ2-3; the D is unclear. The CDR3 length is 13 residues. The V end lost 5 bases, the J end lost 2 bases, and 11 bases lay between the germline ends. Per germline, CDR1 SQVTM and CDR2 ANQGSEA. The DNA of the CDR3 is TGCAGCGTTACCGGGCCCCCCACAGATACGCAGTATTTT. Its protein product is CSVTGPPTDTQYF.